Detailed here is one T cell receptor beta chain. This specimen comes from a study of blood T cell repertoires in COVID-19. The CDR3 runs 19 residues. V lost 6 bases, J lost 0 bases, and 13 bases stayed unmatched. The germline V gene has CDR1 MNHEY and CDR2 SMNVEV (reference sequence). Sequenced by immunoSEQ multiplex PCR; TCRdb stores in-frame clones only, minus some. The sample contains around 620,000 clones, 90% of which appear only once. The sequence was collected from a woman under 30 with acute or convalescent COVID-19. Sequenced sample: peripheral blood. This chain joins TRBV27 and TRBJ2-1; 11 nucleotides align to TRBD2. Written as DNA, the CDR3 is TGTGCCAGCAGGCGCCGCACTAGCGGGGGTTGGAGCTCCTACAATGAGCAGTTCTTC. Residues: CASRRRTSGGWSSYNEQFF.